The present T cell receptor (beta chain) was sequenced within a study of response to subunit inactivated influenza vaccine. Study observations and caveats: With each seasonal influenza vaccination, the authors suggested, few new T cells are recruited.

Note on this clonotype: Its target is unknown.

TCRdb analysed the RT-PCR reads with MiXCR anew, one entry per CDR3 protein. The sample lists fewer than 250,000 distinct CDR3 sequences; around an eighth were seen once. The CDR3 has 14 residues. Germline V lookup: CDR1 MNHEY, CDR2 SMNVEV (reference sequence). V lost 7 bases and J lost 6; bases outside the gene matches: 3. The input for sequencing was CD8+ T cells sorted from PBMCs, taken around 5 days after vaccination. The clonotype originates from a man aged 50 to 59 who received an inactivated influenza vaccine. The chain couples TRBV27 to TRBJ2-3; 14 bases line up with TRBD2. CDR3 loop: CASMGLAGADTQYF. The CDR3 DNA sequence: TGTGCCAGCATGGGACTAGCGGGAGCCGATACGCAGTATTTT.